A selection of T cell receptor beta chains follows, all from one sample in a study of T cell changes during pregnancy in multiple sclerosis. Repertoires were generated with immunoSEQ multiplex PCR, while TCRdb's copy carries only in-frame clones and drops some. This sample has roughly 56,000 clones, with around 90% found just once. The sample consisted of peripheral blood, taken in the first trimester of pregnancy. Every receptor here comes from a female donor with multiple sclerosis, enrolled in a pregnancy study. Both conserved end residues are part of each CDR3. D genes are given only for firm matches. The size entry is marked missing in some rows and otherwise reads once, few, many or a size class.

D: TRBD2
size: NA
J: TRBJ2-1
V: TRBV9
DNA: TGTGCCAGCAGCGTAGAACTAGCGGTAAACAATGAGCAGTTCTTC
CDR3: CASSVELAVNNEQFF

D: NA
size: few
J: TRBJ1-2
V: TRBV19
DNA: TGTGCCAGTAGTATTATGGCAGGGACAAGGCGTGTTAGGGGCTACACCTTC
CDR3: CASSIMAGTRRVRGYTF

D: TRBD1
size: NA
J: TRBJ1-2
V: TRBV4-3
DNA: TGCGCCAGCAGCCAATACCGGGACAGCTATGGCTACACCTTC
CDR3: CASSQYRDSYGYTF

D: NA
size: NA
J: TRBJ1-2
V: TRBV5-6
DNA: TGTGCCAGCAGCCCTAGCCTCACAACCACCTATGGCTACACCTTC
CDR3: CASSPSLTTTYGYTF

D: TRBD2
size: NA
J: TRBJ2-1
V: TRBV6-4
DNA: TGTGCCAGCAGTTTACTAGCGGGAGAAGGCAATGAGCAGTTCTTC
CDR3: CASSLLAGEGNEQFF

D: TRBD2
size: once
J: TRBJ2-7
V: TRBV5-1
DNA: TGCGCCAGCCGCCAACTAGCGGGAGGGCGGTACGAGCAGTACTTC
CDR3: CASRQLAGGRYEQYF

D: TRBD1
size: NA
J: TRBJ2-6
V: TRBV5-1
DNA: TGCGCCAGCAGCTTGGCCAAGGGTGCGGGACAGGGTTGCTGTGGGGCCAACGTCCTGACTTTC
CDR3: CASSLAKGAGQGCCGANVLTF

D: NA
size: NA
J: TRBJ1-1
V: TRBV18
DNA: TGTGCCAGCTCACCACTCGAGACAGAGAACACTGAAGCTTTCTTT
CDR3: CASSPLETENTEAFF

D: NA
size: NA
J: TRBJ1-4
V: TRBV7-9
DNA: TGTGCCAGCAGCTTACGCACTACTCGCCCGGGAAATGAAAAACTGTTTTTT
CDR3: CASSLRTTRPGNEKLFF

D: NA
size: NA
J: TRBJ2-7
V: TRBV27
DNA: TGTGCCAGCAGTTTATCTTCCCCAAGCGACCACGAGCAGTACTTC
CDR3: CASSLSSPSDHEQYF

D: TRBD1
size: NA
J: TRBJ2-7
V: TRBV6-5
DNA: TGTGCCAGCAGTATAAAGGGGGCAGGGGCCGGGGAGCAGTACTTC
CDR3: CASSIKGAGAGEQYF

D: NA
size: NA
J: TRBJ1-4
V: TRBV5-6
DNA: TGTGCCAGCAGCTTGTCTCCGGGGGGGAATGAAAAACTGTTTTTT
CDR3: CASSLSPGGNEKLFF

D: NA
size: NA
J: TRBJ1-5
V: TRBV19
DNA: TGTGCCAGTAGTCAGGCTAGCAATCAGCCCCAGCATTTT
CDR3: CASSQASNQPQHF

D: NA
size: NA
J: TRBJ2-1
V: TRBV27
DNA: TGTGCCAGCAGTCTTGGAGGACCATCGACCAATGAGCAGTTCTTC
CDR3: CASSLGGPSTNEQFF

D: NA
size: NA
J: TRBJ1-1
V: TRBV14
DNA: TGTGCCAGCAGGCAACATTCGGGAACTGAAGCTTTCTTT
CDR3: CASRQHSGTEAFF

D: NA
size: NA
J: TRBJ2-1
V: TRBV21-1
DNA: TGTGCCAGCAGCACCTCTAGCGGGAGAAAGGGTGGCAATGAGCAGTTCTTC
CDR3: CASSTSSGRKGGNEQFF

D: NA
size: NA
J: TRBJ1-3
V: TRBV5-1
DNA: TGCGCCAGCAGCTCCCAATCCTCTGGAAACACCATATATTTT
CDR3: CASSSQSSGNTIYF

D: TRBD1
size: NA
J: TRBJ1-1
V: TRBV18
DNA: TGTGCCAGCTCACCCGGACAGGGGAACACTGAAGCTTTCTTT
CDR3: CASSPGQGNTEAFF

D: TRBD2
size: few
J: TRBJ2-1
V: TRBV5-1
DNA: TGCGCCAGCAGCTTAAGCGGGAGAGTGAATGAGCAGTTCTTC
CDR3: CASSLSGRVNEQFF

D: TRBD2
size: NA
J: TRBJ2-7
V: TRBV9
DNA: TGTGCCAGCAGCGTAGGGACTAGCTTATACCACGAGCAGTACTTC
CDR3: CASSVGTSLYHEQYF

D: NA
size: NA
J: TRBJ1-2
V: TRBV27
DNA: TGTGCCAGCAGTTTCACCAGGGGCAGCTATGGCTACACCTTC
CDR3: CASSFTRGSYGYTF

D: TRBD2
size: NA
J: TRBJ2-2
V: TRBV5-1
DNA: TGCGCCAGCAGCGCCGGACTAGCGGGCCGATCGAACACCGGGGAGCTGTTTTTT
CDR3: CASSAGLAGRSNTGELFF

D: NA
size: NA
J: TRBJ1-3
V: TRBV28
DNA: TGTGCCAGCAGTCAGGGCGTCGGAAACACCATATATTTT
CDR3: CASSQGVGNTIYF

D: TRBD2
size: NA
J: TRBJ2-3
V: TRBV7-2
DNA: TGTGCCAGCAGCTTGGGTAGCGGGAGATCGGATACGCAGTATTTT
CDR3: CASSLGSGRSDTQYF

D: NA
size: NA
J: TRBJ2-7
V: TRBV2
DNA: TGTGCCAGCAGTGAAGCGCGAGAGCAGTACTTC
CDR3: CASSEAREQYF

D: NA
size: NA
J: TRBJ1-5
V: TRBV10-3
DNA: TGTGCCTCCCGGAGGGAAGGATGGGAATATAGCAATCAGCCCCAGCATTTT
CDR3: CASRREGWEYSNQPQHF

D: TRBD1
size: NA
J: TRBJ1-1
V: TRBV10-2
DNA: TGCGCCAGCAACCCGGGACAGGGAAACACTGAAGCTTTCTTT
CDR3: CASNPGQGNTEAFF

D: NA
size: few
J: TRBJ2-7
V: TRBV7-9
DNA: TGTGCCAGCAGCTTAGTGGAGGGGAGCGAGCAGTACTTC
CDR3: CASSLVEGSEQYF

D: TRBD1
size: once
J: TRBJ1-2
V: TRBV19
DNA: TGTGCCAGTAGTTCCGGACAGGGGGTTAATGGCTACACCTTC
CDR3: CASSSGQGVNGYTF

D: TRBD2
size: NA
J: TRBJ2-7
V: TRBV5-1
DNA: TGCGCCAGCAGCTTGGGGGCGGGAGGGACCTACGAGCAGTACTTC
CDR3: CASSLGAGGTYEQYF

D: TRBD1
size: NA
J: TRBJ2-7
V: TRBV7-6
DNA: TGTGCCAGCAGCTTAGGGGGGACAGGGGGGTTGTGGGGCTACGAGCAGTACTTC
CDR3: CASSLGGTGGLWGYEQYF

D: NA
size: once
J: TRBJ2-1
V: TRBV6-1
DNA: TGTGCCAGCAGTGAAGAGGACTCCGCCTACAATGAGCAGTTCTTC
CDR3: CASSEEDSAYNEQFF

D: TRBD2
size: NA
J: TRBJ2-1
V: TRBV29-1
DNA: TGCAGCGTTGGGGGCGGGAGCGGGGAGGAGCAGTTCTTC
CDR3: CSVGGGSGEEQFF

D: NA
size: NA
J: TRBJ1-5
V: TRBV27
DNA: TGTGCCAGCAGTGATGGGACATTCCCTGAGACCCAGCATTTT
CDR3: CASSDGTFPETQHF

D: NA
size: NA
J: TRBJ1-5
V: TRBV5-1
DNA: TGCGCCAGCAGCTGGGCATCGGGCGCGGGACAGCCCCAGCATTTT
CDR3: CASSWASGAGQPQHF

D: TRBD1
size: NA
J: TRBJ1-3
V: TRBV7-2
DNA: TGTGCCAGCAGCTTCCCAAGACAGGGGGGCTCTGGAAACACCATATATTTT
CDR3: CASSFPRQGGSGNTIYF

D: NA
size: many
J: TRBJ1-5
V: TRBV7-9
DNA: TGTGCCAGCAGCTCCGGAGATCAGCCCCAGCATTTT
CDR3: CASSSGDQPQHF

D: NA
size: NA
J: TRBJ1-4
V: TRBV6-1
DNA: TGTGCCAGCACCCTAGTTGCAACTAATGAAAAACTGTTTTTT
CDR3: CASTLVATNEKLFF

D: NA
size: NA
J: TRBJ1-2
V: TRBV11-2
DNA: TGTGCCAGCAGCTCCCTCCTCCGGGACACCCATGGCTACACCTTC
CDR3: CASSSLLRDTHGYTF

D: TRBD2
size: NA
J: TRBJ2-7
V: TRBV7-9
DNA: TGTGCCAGCAGACATAGCGGGAGGGGCTACGAGCAGTACTTC
CDR3: CASRHSGRGYEQYF

D: NA
size: NA
J: TRBJ2-1
V: TRBV6-1
DNA: TGTGCCTCCCCCAGCGGAGGCTCCTACAATGAGCAGTTCTTC
CDR3: CASPSGGSYNEQFF

D: TRBD1
size: NA
J: TRBJ2-7
V: TRBV11-2
DNA: TGTGCCAGCAGCTTGGGACAGGGGGGCCCCCTGGGGGAGCAGTACTTC
CDR3: CASSLGQGGPLGEQYF

D: NA
size: NA
J: TRBJ2-7
V: TRBV9
DNA: TGTGCCAGCAGCGTAGCAACCTCAGGGTACGAGCAGTACTTC
CDR3: CASSVATSGYEQYF

D: NA
size: NA
J: TRBJ2-7
V: TRBV29-1
DNA: TGCAGCGTTCAGGGGGGCTTGTTTCACGAGCAGTACTTC
CDR3: CSVQGGLFHEQYF

D: NA
size: NA
J: TRBJ2-3
V: TRBV18
DNA: TGTGCCAGCTCAGGGGAAGGACAGCAGCACACAGATACGCAGTATTTT
CDR3: CASSGEGQQHTDTQYF

D: NA
size: few
J: TRBJ2-7
V: TRBV25-1
DNA: TGTGCCAGCACACACAGTGTTTGGGGACAATCGGAGCAGTACTTC
CDR3: CASTHSVWGQSEQYF

D: NA
size: NA
J: TRBJ2-1
V: TRBV28
DNA: TGTGCCAGCAGTTTCCAGGGATCCTACAATGAGCAGTTCTTC
CDR3: CASSFQGSYNEQFF

D: TRBD2
size: NA
J: TRBJ2-5
V: TRBV5-4
DNA: TGTGCCAGCAGCCTAAAGACTAGCGGGCGACAAGAGACCCAGTACTTC
CDR3: CASSLKTSGRQETQYF

D: NA
size: NA
J: TRBJ2-2
V: TRBV11-2
DNA: TGTGCCAGCAGACGTACTAGTTACCGGGAGCTGTTTTTT
CDR3: CASRRTSYRELFF

D: NA
size: once
J: TRBJ1-1
V: TRBV28
DNA: TGTGCCAGCAGTTTACGCCCAATTCACACCTCGGCTAGGGGGATGAACACTGAAGCTTTCTTT
CDR3: CASSLRPIHTSARGMNTEAFF

D: NA
size: once
J: TRBJ2-1
V: TRBV11-2
DNA: TGTGCCAGCAGCTTGGAGGCGTACTCCTACAATGAGCAGTTCTTC
CDR3: CASSLEAYSYNEQFF

D: NA
size: NA
J: TRBJ1-4
V: TRBV27
DNA: TGTGCCAGCAGTTTAGGAGGGTCTCCGGGTGATGAAAAACTGTTTTTT
CDR3: CASSLGGSPGDEKLFF

D: NA
size: NA
J: TRBJ2-7
V: TRBV29-1
DNA: TGCAGCGTTGTCACTACAATCGCCCCCTACGAGCAGTACTTC
CDR3: CSVVTTIAPYEQYF

D: NA
size: NA
J: TRBJ1-1
V: TRBV19
DNA: TGTGCCAGTACATCCAGCGTCTTAGCTGAAGCTTTCTTT
CDR3: CASTSSVLAEAFF

D: NA
size: NA
J: TRBJ2-7
V: TRBV12-2
DNA: TGTGCAAGTCGCTTAGCAATAGAGCGGTCCTACGAGCAGTACTTC
CDR3: CASRLAIERSYEQYF

D: TRBD2
size: NA
J: TRBJ2-7
V: TRBV28
DNA: TGTGCCAGCAGTTTGGCCGGGACTAGCGGGTCCTACGAGCAGTACTTC
CDR3: CASSLAGTSGSYEQYF

D: NA
size: NA
J: TRBJ2-7
V: TRBV10-1
DNA: TGCGCCAGCAGTGGGGGCCCGGGTGAGCAGTACTTC
CDR3: CASSGGPGEQYF